Here is one TCR beta chain with its context. What it recognizes is unknown. Per the germline V gene, CDR1 is LGHNA and CDR2 is YNFKEQ. The CDR3 has 16 amino acids. Trimming left V 0 bases short and J 5 bases short, with 13 bases between. Time point: baseline pretreatment blood. The treatment: 15 Gy SBRT to primary tumor, nephrectomy 4 weeks later. Blood was sampled at baseline, 2 weeks and 4 weeks after SBRT. This renal cell carcinoma was of the clear cell type. This specimen belongs to a study of radiation and T cells in renal cell carcinoma. The method was immunoSEQ multiplex PCR; TCRdb's version includes in-frame clones alone and lacks a portion of them. The table has about 95,000 clones, 65% to 90% seen once. Findings and caveats of the study: From baseline, blood top tumor clonotypes peaked at 2 weeks post-radiation. Without pretreatment biopsies, baseline tumor clonotype presence was undetermined.

V and J are TRBV4-2 and TRBJ2-2; weak D call: TRBD2 (5 bases). The TCR was taken from a middle-aged man with renal cell carcinoma. This specimen was blood, taken from a patient whose treatment included radiotherapy and nephrectomy. Written as DNA, the CDR3 is TGTGCCAGCAGCCAAGAAGCTTTGCCGGGGACCGGGGAGCTGTTTTTT. This translates into CASSQEALPGTGELFF.